This T cell receptor (beta chain) was sequenced for a study of T cell responses to AZD1222 COVID-19 vaccine. The length of the CDR3 is 13 residues. Germline V lookup: CDR1 SEHNR, CDR2 FQNEAQ (reference sequence). V shed 6 bases and J shed 5 bases, with 13 bases lying between them. Points on this clone: Its target is not known.

The table came from immunoSEQ multiplex PCR; TCRdb's copy has only in-frame clones and leaves some out. The profile shows about 150,000 clones, over 80% of them singletons. Study results and caveats: Once two AZD1222 doses were given, Spike-specific TCR breadth and depth went up. Without day 14 samples, only post-peak T cell repertoires were studied.

The sample was peripheral blood, taken 28 days after the second AZD1222 dose. This receptor was obtained from an adult who received the AZD1222 COVID-19 vaccine. The chain joins TRBV7-9 to TRBJ1-2, with D possibly being TRBD1 (5 bases). The CDR3 here is CASSSAGGYGYTF. CDR3 in DNA: TGTGCCAGCAGTTCTGCCGGGGGATATGGCTACACCTTC.